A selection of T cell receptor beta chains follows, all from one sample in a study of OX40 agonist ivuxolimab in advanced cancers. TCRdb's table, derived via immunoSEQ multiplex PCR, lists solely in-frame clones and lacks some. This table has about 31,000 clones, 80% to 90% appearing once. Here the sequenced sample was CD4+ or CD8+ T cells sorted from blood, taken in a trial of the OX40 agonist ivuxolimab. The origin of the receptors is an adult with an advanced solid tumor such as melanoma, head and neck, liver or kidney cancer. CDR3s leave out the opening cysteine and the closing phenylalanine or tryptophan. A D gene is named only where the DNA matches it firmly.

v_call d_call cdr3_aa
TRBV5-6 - ASSLVVSQNIQY
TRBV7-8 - ASSLALGPASGELF
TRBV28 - ANSVGSNQPQH
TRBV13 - ASSLGPGELF
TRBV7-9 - ASSDRASGANVLT
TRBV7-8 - ASSLGQQGFGQY
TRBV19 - ASSEGGRAF
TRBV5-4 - ASSFAGFDNEQF
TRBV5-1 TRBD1 ASATGTGGQYGYT
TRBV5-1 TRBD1 ASSTYRSTGSNYGYT
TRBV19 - ASSTPEVNTEAF
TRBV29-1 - SVESGAYNEQF
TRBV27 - ASSLLAGPQF
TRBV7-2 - ASSLDIRGEKLF
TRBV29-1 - SASSGPVYGYT
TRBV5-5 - ASSDTGSRQY
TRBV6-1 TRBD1 ASSEPTGGTEAF
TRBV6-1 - ASSVGLAGISAGNTIY
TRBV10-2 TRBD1 ASSPYGDRRGDTQY
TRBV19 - ASSISGQSNQPQH
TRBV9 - ASSDEGHNQPQH
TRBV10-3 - AISRRVGDQPQH
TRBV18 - ASSPPVSYEQY
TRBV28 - ASSLSGELF